The present TCR beta chain was sequenced within a study of T-cell reconstitution after alpha-beta-depleted transplantation in children. V was trimmed by 7 bases and J by 0 bases, leaving 19 bases between them. Germline assignment: CDR1 MNHNS and CDR2 SASEGT. The CDR3 loop spans 17 amino acids. This sample's TCRbeta library carried unique molecular identifier barcodes. TCRdb re-derived calls from the PCR reads in MiXCR, one entry per CDR3 protein. The sample records nearly 550,000 distinct CDR3 sequences, about a sixth being singletons. The chain uses TRBV6-1 and TRBJ1-3; D is unclear. Sequencing was performed on PBMCs from the stem cell graft donor, taken from the stem cell graft. The clonotype originates from a human donor who donated a stem cell graft to a child with acute lymphoblastic leukemia. The DNA for the CDR3 is TGTGCCAGCAAACAAGGGCGGGATGCAGGCTCTGGAAACACCATATATTTT. Its translation: CASKQGRDAGSGNTIYF.